This T cell receptor (beta chain) stems from a study of blood T cells in healthy people across ages. General study findings and limits: Across samples, TCR beta diversity tracked strongly with naive T cell percentage. Any changes in expanded clonotypes were possibly confounded, as donor CMV status remained unknown.

A second 7 to 11 cycle PCR used barcoded and J-beta primers. TCRdb called the 5' RACE reads again in MiXCR, with one record for every CDR3 protein. The table records 1.5 million to 2 million distinct CDR3 sequences, just under 50% of them present only once. Turning to this clonotype: Its antigen remains unknown.

The clonotype was recovered from a woman aged 40 to 50 in good health. Sample: blood.

The chain's CDR3 is CATSDPTGGFTDTQYF. The CDR3 DNA follows: TGTGCCACCAGTGACCCGACAGGGGGATTTACAGATACGCAGTATTTT. The chain couples TRBV24-1 to TRBJ2-3, with TRBD1 matching 9 bases. Germline V gene lookup returns CDR1 KGHDR and CDR2 SFDVKD. V shed 4 bases, J shed 3 bases, and the junction held 7 bases outside the gene matches. This CDR3 has 16 amino acids.